The 23 T cell receptor beta chains listed next were all sequenced from one sample in a study of cytomegalovirus exposure and HLA in healthy donors. PCR primers comprised 60 Vbeta and 13 Jbeta primers. Method: immunoSEQ multiplex PCR; TCRdb's copy keeps in-frame clones and lacks some. The sample has tens of thousands of clones, roughly 76% seen once. The sample consisted of PBMCs. The receptors derive from a woman in her twenties or thirties in good health and CMV-seropositive.

V usage is TRBV18 and J usage is TRBJ2-7, with D hard to call. Germline V gives CDR1 KGHSH, CDR2 LQKENI. This CDR3 is 13 amino acids long. V was shortened by 0 bases and J by 4 bases, with 7 bases between the two germline ends. The CDR3 reads CASSPPTGYEQYF. Here the CDR3 DNA reads TGTGCCAGCTCACCACCGACTGGTTACGAGCAGTACTTC.

The chain links TRBV5-1 to TRBJ2-7, with 8 positions matching TRBD1. Trimming at V came to 0 bases and at J to 7 bases, leaving 6 bases not matched to a gene. This CDR3 region has 14 residues. The germline CDR1 and CDR2 sequences are SGHRS and YFSETQ. In DNA form, the CDR3 reads TGCGCCAGCAGCTTGGGACAGGGGATGGGGGAGCAGTACTTC. It codes for CASSLGQGMGEQYF.

The rearrangement joins TRBV6-5 to TRBJ1-1; D perhaps matches TRBD1 (5 bases). The germline CDR1 and CDR2 sequences are MNHEY and SVGAGI. The CDR3 has 15 residues. The ends were cut back, 6 bases at V and 0 bases at J, with 14 bases in the middle. The CDR3 DNA is TGTGCCAGCAGGCCGAGGACAAGCCTGAACACTGAAGCTTTCTTT. Amino acid sequence: CASRPRTSLNTEAFF.

The chain couples TRBV19 to TRBJ2-7, with 8 bases matching TRBD1. The length of the CDR3 is 13 residues. Per germline, CDR1 LNHDA and CDR2 SQIVND (reference sequence). The V and J ends lost 4 bases and 4 bases, in that order; junction bases with no gene match: 3. CDR3 DNA sequence: TGTGCCAGTAGTAAGGGACAGGCGTACGAGCAGTACTTC. Its translation is CASSKGQAYEQYF.

The V gene is TRBV30, the J gene TRBJ2-4; 7 nucleotides line up with TRBD1. The V gene's germline CDR1 is GTSNPN and CDR2 SVGIG (reference sequence). The J segment lost 7 bases and the V segment lost 2 bases, leaving 5 bases of the junction unmatched. This CDR3 region has 13 residues. CDR3 sequence reads: CAWSYGQVNIQYF. In DNA form, the CDR3 reads TGTGCCTGGAGTTACGGACAGGTTAACATTCAGTACTTC.

This chain uses TRBV25-1 with TRBJ1-1; TRBD1 matches at 8 bases. This CDR3 spans 17 amino acids. Germline values: CDR1 MGHDK, CDR2 SYGVNS. Unmatched junction bases numbered 11, after V lost 4 bases and J lost 1 base. CDR3 in DNA: TGTGCCAGCAGTGCCACAGACAGGGGATTGAGGAACACTGAAGCTTTCTTT. Encoded protein: CASSATDRGLRNTEAFF.

This clone has just a few counts. This chain links TRBV6-1 with TRBJ1-2; TRBD1 is a possible D gene (6 bases). The CDR3 consists of 14 residues. Germline V gives CDR1 MNHNS, CDR2 SASEGT. Trimming left V 6 bases short and J 0 bases short, with 11 bases between. The CDR3, as DNA: TGTGCCAGCAGCAAACAGGGAGCTAACTATGGCTACACCTTC. This gives the protein CASSKQGANYGYTF.

The rearrangement links TRBV10-2 to TRBJ2-7; D perhaps matches TRBD2 (6 bases). V was pared by 5 bases and J by 3 bases, with 11 bases between. CDR1 WSHSY and CDR2 SAAADI come from the germline V gene. The CDR3 runs 13 residues. The DNA for the CDR3 is TGCGCCAGCAGTTGGGCTAGCGACTACGAGCAGTACTTC. This codes for CASSWASDYEQYF.

The CDR3 loop is CASSMTDRAGANVLTF. DNA for the CDR3: TGTGCCAGCAGTATGACAGACAGGGCTGGGGCCAACGTCCTGACTTTC. V usage is TRBV6-6 and J usage is TRBJ2-6; 7 nucleotides line up with TRBD1. Germline CDR1 reads MNHNY; CDR2 reads SVGAGI (reference sequence). CDR3 length: 16 residues. The V segment lost 5 bases and the J segment 2 bases; nucleotides outside the gene matches: 6.

This clone was recorded once. This chain joins TRBV7-9 and TRBJ2-7; D is undetermined. V shed 1 base and J shed 4 bases, with 8 bases lying between them. CDR1 and CDR2 from the germline V gene are SEHNR and FQNEAQ (reference sequence). The CDR3 has 13 amino acids. The CDR3 DNA follows: TGTGCCAGCAGCTTAGGTCTTCTTTACGAGCAGTACTTC. Translated: CASSLGLLYEQYF.

This clone showed up just a few times. V gene TRBV4-1 combines with J gene TRBJ1-1, with 7 positions matching TRBD1. The CDR3 contains 15 residues. Trimming at V came to 3 bases and at J to 3 bases, leaving 7 bases not matched to a gene. Per germline, CDR1 MGHRA and CDR2 YSYEKL. CDR3 region: CASSHDRAGDTEAFF. The CDR3 DNA sequence: TGCGCCAGCAGCCATGACAGGGCCGGGGACACTGAAGCTTTCTTT.

This clone was seen a few times. The rearrangement joins TRBV28 to TRBJ2-7; D might be TRBD1 (5 bases). This CDR3 spans 14 amino acids. The ends were cut back, 3 bases at V and 3 bases at J, with 12 bases in the middle. CDR1 and CDR2 (germline): MDHEN, SYDVKM. The DNA for the CDR3 is TGTGCCAGCAGTTTCTGGACAAATAACTACGAGCAGTACTTC. Translation: CASSFWTNNYEQYF.

In its sample, this clone was seen a few times. J is TRBJ1-2 and V is TRBV7-8; D gene unclear. The V and J ends lost 6 bases and 1 base respectively, with 18 bases between them. Germline CDR1 reads SGHVS; CDR2 reads FQNEAQ. The CDR3 sequence is 16 residues long. The CDR3 coding sequence is TGTGCCAGCAGGGCTGGCGACGCCCGGGGTAACTATGGCTACACCTTC. It encodes CASRAGDARGNYGYTF.

This clone was observed a handful of times. This rearrangement joins TRBV27 to TRBJ2-2; D gene unclear. This CDR3 region has 18 residues. Trimming took 4 bases from V and 0 from J, leaving 18 bases between them. Germline V gives CDR1 MNHEY, CDR2 SMNVEV (reference sequence). The CDR3 is CASSSRLLGTTNTGELFF. CDR3 bases: TGTGCCAGCAGTTCCCGGCTCCTGGGCACGACGAACACCGGGGAGCTGTTTTTT.

The rearrangement links TRBV7-8 to TRBJ1-1, with TRBD1 matching over 7 bases. V lost 5 bases, J lost 0 bases, and 12 bases stayed unmatched. In germline, CDR1 is SGHVS, CDR2 FQNEAQ. The CDR3 is 17 residues long. The CDR3 nucleotides read TGTGCCAGCAGCCCACGACAGGGACTAGTAATGAACACTGAAGCTTTCTTT. The encoded protein is CASSPRQGLVMNTEAFF.

The chain employs TRBV5-1 and TRBJ2-7; 14 bases agree with TRBD2. CDR1 and CDR2 from the germline V gene are SGHRS and YFSETQ. This CDR3 is 19 amino acids long. J lost 4 bases, V lost 1 base, and 13 bases had no gene match. CDR3 bases: TGCGCCAGCAGCTTGTGGGGACTAGCGGGGGCCCCCGACTTATACGAGCAGTACTTC. This encodes CASSLWGLAGAPDLYEQYF. Drawing the rest from reference TRBV5-1 and TRBJ2-7, the complete variable domain is KAGVTQTPRYLIKTRGQQVTLSCSPISGHRSVSWYQQTPGQGLQFLFEYFSETQRNKGNFPGRFSGRQFSNSRSEMNVSTLELGDSALYLCASSLWGLAGAPDLYEQYFGPGTRLTVT.

This clone was seen a few times. This chain uses TRBV11-2 with TRBJ2-1; 9 bases align to TRBD2. V lost 6 bases to trimming and J lost 6 bases; unmatched junction nucleotides: 18. This CDR3 has 18 residues. Germline V gene lookup returns CDR1 SGHAT and CDR2 FQNNGV. This CDR3 is CASSPVKRGREGGNEQFF. In DNA form, the CDR3 reads TGTGCCAGCAGTCCGGTGAAGAGGGGGCGGGAGGGGGGCAATGAGCAGTTCTTC.

This clone was seen more than once but under ten times. The J gene is TRBJ1-1, the V gene TRBV18; D uncertain. Looked up from germline, CDR1 is KGHSH and CDR2 is LQKENI. Between the trimmed V and J ends, which lost 3 bases and 3 bases, there was a span of 8 bases. This CDR3 has 13 amino acids. For the CDR3, the DNA is TGTGCCAGCTCACCCTCTCAGGACACTGAAGCTTTCTTT. Amino acids: CASSPSQDTEAFF.

The genes are TRBV6-6 and TRBJ2-2, with TRBD2 as a possible D gene (6 bases). There are 14 residues in the CDR3. Germline V gene lookup returns CDR1 MNHNY and CDR2 SVGAGI (reference sequence). Trimming removed 8 bases from V and 1 base from J, with 11 bases in between. The CDR3 here is CASFAGRNTGELFF. The CDR3 DNA follows: TGTGCCAGCTTTGCGGGACGGAACACCGGGGAGCTGTTTTTT.

The chain recombines TRBV4-1 with TRBJ2-1, with 9 positions matching TRBD2. CDR1 and CDR2 from the germline V gene are MGHRA and YSYEKL. This CDR3 is 16 amino acids long. The trim removed 4 bases at V and 7 bases at J, leaving 11 bases unmatched. The CDR3: CASSRHGTSLGNEQFF. The DNA for the CDR3 is TGCGCCAGCAGCCGCCACGGGACTAGCTTGGGGAATGAGCAGTTCTTC.

The chain is built from TRBV7-9 and TRBJ1-2; D remains unclear. The length of the CDR3 is 16 residues. Trimming took off 5 bases at V and 2 bases at J, with 18 bases between the two ends. Germline V gives CDR1 SEHNR, CDR2 FQNEAQ (reference sequence). CDR3 sequence reads: CASSPIQEGANYGYTF. The CDR3 DNA is TGTGCCAGCAGCCCGATTCAGGAGGGCGCGAACTATGGCTACACCTTC.

This clone has just one count. The DNA of the CDR3 is TGTGCCAGTATTCTATCAGGGGTGGGGGAACCTGGGGCCAACGTCCTGACTTTC. Translated, it gives CASILSGVGEPGANVLTF. The chain uses TRBV19 and TRBJ2-6; weak D call: TRBD1 (6 bases). The ends were cut back, 7 bases at V and 2 bases at J, with 21 bases in the middle. Germline CDR1 and CDR2: LNHDA and SQIVND (reference sequence). The CDR3 is 18 amino acids.

The chain is built from TRBV21-1 and TRBJ2-6; the table calls TRBD2, which could not be checked here. TRBV21-1 is deemed a pseudogene. This CDR3 has 10 amino acids. The chain's CDR3 is CASSKPGLTF. CDR3 nucleotide sequence: TGTGCCAGCAGCAAACCCGGCCTGACTTTC.